Shown below are 15 T cell receptor beta chains from a single sample sequenced in a study of OX40 agonist ivuxolimab in advanced cancers. The data were produced by immunoSEQ multiplex PCR, yet TCRdb's version contains in-frame clones alone and is incomplete. The table lists some 71,000 clones, about 90% of them singletons, with 14% to 15% in the top ten. The source was CD4+ or CD8+ T cells sorted from blood, collected in a trial of the OX40 agonist ivuxolimab. The receptors stem from an adult with an advanced solid tumor such as melanoma, head and neck, liver or kidney cancer.

V is TRBV4-3 and J is TRBJ2-7; 15 nucleotides align to TRBD2. V lost 4 bases and J lost 3; bases outside the gene matches: 1. This CDR3 is built from 15 residues. CDR1 is LGHNA, CDR2 YSLEER, per germline. The CDR3: CASSPGLAGGYEQYF. CDR3 nucleotides: TGCGCCAGCAGCCCGGGACTAGCGGGAGGCTACGAGCAGTACTTC.

The chain joins TRBV6-5 to TRBJ1-4; no clear D. The CDR3 covers 15 residues. The V gene lost 5 bases and the J gene lost 5 bases, with 15 bases spanning the gap. Germline lookup yields CDR1 MNHEY and CDR2 SVGAGI. The CDR3 region is CASSPLPDLNEKLFF. The CDR3 region has the DNA TGTGCCAGCAGTCCTCTCCCCGACTTGAATGAAAAACTGTTTTTT.

On this clone itself: The junction and the germline gene differ at one end; a read error may be behind it. The chain employs TRBV7-7 and TRBJ2-1, with a weak D call TRBD1 (6 bases). The V gene's germline CDR1 is SSHAT and CDR2 FNYEAQ (reference sequence). The CDR3 spans 14 residues. The DNA of the CDR3 is TGTGCTAGCAGCCTCTATGTAGGGGGTAATGAGCAGTTCTTC. Translated: CASSLYVGGNEQFF. The complete variable domain, with remaining parts taken from reference TRBV7-7 and TRBJ2-1, reads GAGVSQSPRYKVTKRGQDVTLRCDPISSHATLYWYQQALGQGPEFLTYFNYEAQPDKSGLPSDRFSAERPEGSISTLTIQRTEQRDSAMYRCASSLYVGGNEQFFGPGTRLTVL.

V usage is TRBV4-2 and J usage is TRBJ2-2; TRBD2 aligns across 9 bases. The CDR3 spans 18 residues. Germline V gene data show CDR1 as LGHNA and CDR2 as YNFKEQ. J lost 2 bases, V lost 2 bases, and 9 bases had no gene match. The CDR3 region is CASSQPTSGRRNTGELFF. The CDR3 nucleotides are TGTGCCAGCAGCCAACCCACTAGCGGGCGGAGAAACACCGGGGAGCTGTTTTTT.

CDR3: CASSLGATVSGELFF. CDR3 coding DNA: TGTGCCAGCAGCTTAGGAGCGACAGTTTCCGGGGAGCTGTTTTTT. The chain couples TRBV7-6 to TRBJ2-2; perhaps TRBD1 as D (5 bases). CDR1 is SGHVS and CDR2 is FNYEAQ in the germline V gene. The V gene lost 1 base and the J gene lost 6 bases, with 12 bases spanning the gap. The CDR3 totals 15 residues.

V usage is TRBV7-3 and J usage is TRBJ2-4; 9 positions agree with TRBD1. CDR1 and CDR2 (germline): SGHTA, FQGTGA. The CDR3 runs to 14 residues. V shed 5 bases, J shed 8 bases, and the junction held 7 bases outside the gene matches. This chain's CDR3 is CASSEGQGFDIQYF. CDR3 DNA: TGTGCCAGCAGCGAGGGACAGGGCTTTGACATTCAGTACTTC.

The chain is built from TRBV28 and TRBJ1-5, with 7 bases identical to TRBD1. This CDR3 comprises 15 residues. CDR1 MDHEN and CDR2 SYDVKM come from the germline V gene. V dropped 8 bases and J dropped 3; count of bases not matched to a gene: 10. This CDR3 is CASARQGSFNQPQHF. CDR3 bases: TGTGCCAGCGCCCGACAGGGTAGTTTCAATCAGCCCCAGCATTTT.

The chain has TRBV21-1 and TRBJ2-3. TRBV21-1 is a pseudogene locus. This CDR3 is built from 17 residues. The CDR3 DNA reads TGTGCCAGCAGCAAAGGGACGGGTAGCCCCCCGCCAGATACGCAGTATTTT. Translated: CASSKGTGSPPPDTQYF.

In the case of this clone: The junction departs from germline at one end; a sequencing error may be responsible. This rearrangement joins TRBV4-3 to TRBJ2-7; a possible D gene is TRBD2 (5 bases). Germline-derived CDR1 and CDR2 are LGHNA and YSLEER. This CDR3 comprises 14 residues. CDR3 nucleotide sequence: TGCGCCAGCAGCCTGGACTGGAGCTCCTACGAGCAGCACTTC. It codes for CASSLDWSSYEQHF.

The chain uses TRBV4-2 and TRBJ2-3; D is possibly TRBD1 or TRBD2 (5 bases each). The CDR3 covers 11 residues. The germline V gene encodes CDR1 LGHNA and CDR2 YNFKEQ. V was shortened by 8 bases and J by 5 bases, with 8 bases between the two germline ends. CDR3 sequence: CASGAGDTQYF. The CDR3 bases are TGTGCCAGCGGGGCGGGAGATACGCAGTATTTT.

The sample holds one count of this clone. The V and J genes are TRBV4-3 and TRBJ2-7; a possible D gene is TRBD2 (7 bases). Germline CDR1 reads LGHNA; CDR2 reads YSLEER. V gave up 1 base and J gave up 0 bases, with 16 bases separating them. CDR3 length: 17 residues. This CDR3 reads CASSQAEGGEYSYEQYF. The CDR3 coding sequence is TGCGCCAGCAGCCAAGCGGAGGGGGGGGAGTACTCCTACGAGCAGTACTTC.

The chain has TRBV7-9 and TRBJ1-2; D gene unclear. CDR1 is SEHNR, CDR2 FQNEAQ, per germline (reference sequence). Trimming pared 5 bases from V and 4 bases from J, leaving 17 bases between. The CDR3 has 15 amino acids. CDR3 amino acids: CASSRVVRAGYGYTF. CDR3 nucleotides: TGTGCCAGCAGCAGGGTGGTGAGGGCTGGCTATGGCTACACCTTC.

J is TRBJ1-5 and V is TRBV7-9; D remains ambiguous. V dropped 5 bases and J dropped 1 base, with 9 bases sitting between them. The germline gives CDR1 SEHNR, CDR2 FQNEAQ (reference sequence). The CDR3 consists of 14 residues. The CDR3 DNA reads as TGTGCCAGCAGCAAGGACGGCAGCAATCAGCCCCAGCATTTT. Its translation: CASSKDGSNQPQHF.

The chain has TRBV7-9 and TRBJ1-2; D may be TRBD1 (5 bases). Trimming shortened V by 8 bases and J by 7 bases, and 14 bases separated the two germline ends. The germline V gene has CDR1 SEHNR and CDR2 FQNEAQ (reference sequence). The CDR3 covers 12 residues. CDR3 DNA: TGTGCCAGCGCAGCGTCGGGACCTGGCTACACCTTC. This codes for CASAASGPGYTF.

J is TRBJ2-7 and V is TRBV6-5; 8 bases match TRBD1. The CDR3 contains 16 residues. With 0 bases clipped from V and 3 bases from J, the junction kept 7 bases outside the gene matches. CDR1 MNHEY and CDR2 SVGAGI come from the germline V gene. This CDR3 reads CASSYSVGQEIYEQYF. The CDR3 nucleotides read TGTGCCAGCAGTTACTCTGTGGGACAGGAGATCTACGAGCAGTACTTC.